Sequencing of this T cell receptor beta chain was carried out in a study of technical replicates of blood from several donors (dated by TCRdb to 2015 to 2018). The protocol used for the library was the immunoSEQ multiplex PCR assay. TCRdb took this table from immuneACCESS and kept in-frame rearrangements with V and J called. Such tables lack part of the clones; where checked against another copy, unresolved V genes explain under half of the gap, and the rest is unexplained. This sample holds about 72,000 clones; 95% were observed only once. The ten largest account for more than 0.2% of the sample. Notes on this clone: It has no known antigen specificity. It has no much larger one-base neighbor in the sample; base qualities were not kept.

V ends up 6 bases short and J 2 bases short, with an unmatched junction base count of 1. As encoded in the germline V gene (reference sequence), CDR1 is LNHDA while CDR2 is SQIVND. Spanning cysteine to phenylalanine, the CDR3 consists of 13 amino acids. Only CDR3 DNA is held: 39 bases, read in frame from base 1. Sequencing used T cells isolated from PBMCs. Recombination connected TRBV19 to TRBJ2-7, and TRBD1 aligns with 10 junction nucleotides. This sequence was found in a human donor in good health. The DNA is TGTGCCAGTAGGGGACAGGGGACCTACGAGCAGTACTTC. Its product reads: CASRGQGTYEQYF.